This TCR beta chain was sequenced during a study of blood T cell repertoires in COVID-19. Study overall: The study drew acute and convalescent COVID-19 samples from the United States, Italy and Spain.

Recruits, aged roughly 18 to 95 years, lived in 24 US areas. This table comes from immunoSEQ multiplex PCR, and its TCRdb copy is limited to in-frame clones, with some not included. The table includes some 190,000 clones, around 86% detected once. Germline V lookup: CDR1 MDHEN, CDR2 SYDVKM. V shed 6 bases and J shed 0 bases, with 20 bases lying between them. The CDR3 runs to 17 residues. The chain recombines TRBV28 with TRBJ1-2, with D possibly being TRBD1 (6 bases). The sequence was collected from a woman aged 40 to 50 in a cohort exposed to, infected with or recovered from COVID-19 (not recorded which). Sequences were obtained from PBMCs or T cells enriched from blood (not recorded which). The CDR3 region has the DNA TGTGCCAGCAGCCTGCGGGGGGCAGGCATCACTAACTATGGCTACACCTTC. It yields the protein CASSLRGAGITNYGYTF.